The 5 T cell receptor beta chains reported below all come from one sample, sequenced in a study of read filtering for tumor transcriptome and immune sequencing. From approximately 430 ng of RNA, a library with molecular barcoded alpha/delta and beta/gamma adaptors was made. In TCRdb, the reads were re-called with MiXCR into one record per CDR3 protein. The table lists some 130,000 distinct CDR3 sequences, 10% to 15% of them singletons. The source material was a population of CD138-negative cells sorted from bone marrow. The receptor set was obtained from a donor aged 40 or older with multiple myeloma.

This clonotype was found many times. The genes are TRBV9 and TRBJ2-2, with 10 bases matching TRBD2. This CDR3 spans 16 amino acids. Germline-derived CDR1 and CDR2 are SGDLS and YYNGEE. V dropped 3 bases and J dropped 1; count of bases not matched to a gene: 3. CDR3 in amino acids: CASSGGLALNTGELFF. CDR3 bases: TGTGCCAGCAGCGGGGGACTAGCGCTGAACACCGGGGAGCTGTTTTTT.

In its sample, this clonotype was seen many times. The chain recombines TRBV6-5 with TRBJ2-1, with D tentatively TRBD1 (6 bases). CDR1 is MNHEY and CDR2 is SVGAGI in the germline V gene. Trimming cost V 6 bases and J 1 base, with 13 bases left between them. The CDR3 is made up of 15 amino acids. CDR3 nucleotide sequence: TGTGCCAGCAGACCTGGACAGTTTTCCTACAATGAGCAGTTCTTC. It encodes CASRPGQFSYNEQFF.

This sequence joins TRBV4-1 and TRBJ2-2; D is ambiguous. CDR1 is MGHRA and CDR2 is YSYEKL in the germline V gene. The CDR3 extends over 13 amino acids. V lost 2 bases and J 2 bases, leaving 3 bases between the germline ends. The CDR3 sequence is CASSQLNTGELFF. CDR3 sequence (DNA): TGCGCCAGCAGCCAACTTAACACCGGGGAGCTGTTTTTT.

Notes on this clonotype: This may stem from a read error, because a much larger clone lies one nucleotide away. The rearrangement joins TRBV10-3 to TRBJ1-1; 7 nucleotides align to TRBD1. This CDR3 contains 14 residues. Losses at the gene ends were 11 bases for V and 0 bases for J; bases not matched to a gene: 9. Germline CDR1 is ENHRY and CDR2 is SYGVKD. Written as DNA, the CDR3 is TGTGCCGTCAACCCGGGACAGTTGAACACTGAAGCTTTCTTT. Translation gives CAVNPGQLNTEAFF.

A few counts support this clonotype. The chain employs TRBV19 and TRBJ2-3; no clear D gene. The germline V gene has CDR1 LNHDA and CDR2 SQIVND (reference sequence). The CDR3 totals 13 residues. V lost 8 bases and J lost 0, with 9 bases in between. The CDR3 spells CASRASSTDTQYF. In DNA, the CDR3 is TGTGCCAGTCGAGCCTCGAGCACAGATACGCAGTATTTT.